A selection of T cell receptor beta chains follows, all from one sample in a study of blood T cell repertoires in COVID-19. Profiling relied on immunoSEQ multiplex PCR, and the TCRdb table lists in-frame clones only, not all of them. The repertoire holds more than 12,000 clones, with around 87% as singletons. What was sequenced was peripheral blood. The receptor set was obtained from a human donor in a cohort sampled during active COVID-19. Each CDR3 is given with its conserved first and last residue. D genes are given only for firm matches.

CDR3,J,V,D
CASSDPGIANTGELFF,TRBJ2-2,TRBV2,-
CASSLTSGTGQVGNQPQHF,TRBJ1-5,TRBV16,TRBD1
CASSESGDPRALFF,TRBJ2-2,TRBV25-1,-
CASSEGTTHSPLHF,TRBJ1-6,TRBV25-1,-
CAWSGLAGVVDTQYF,TRBJ2-3,TRBV30,TRBD2
CASRPTSGTGELFF,TRBJ2-2,TRBV19,TRBD2
CASSTGTDQETQYF,TRBJ2-5,TRBV19,TRBD1
CASSLLLGASGNTIYF,TRBJ1-3,TRBV9,-
CASSQERSSYEQYF,TRBJ2-7,TRBV4-2,-
CASSPWDRGSNSPLHF,TRBJ1-6,TRBV3-1/TRBV3-2,TRBD1
CASSPTGGKETQYF,TRBJ2-5,TRBV19,TRBD1
CASSLGQGYGYTF,TRBJ1-2,TRBV3-1/TRBV3-2,-
CASGEGQGASEAFF,TRBJ1-1,TRBV25-1,TRBD1
CASSQDLTVVGGEQYF,TRBJ2-7,TRBV4-3,-
CSVGGLGGYTF,TRBJ1-2,TRBV20-1,-
CSASWGQGAGELFF,TRBJ2-2,TRBV20-1,TRBD1
CASSPGGDTDTQYF,TRBJ2-3,TRBV5-1,TRBD2
CASSQTFQAGGQETQYF,TRBJ2-5,TRBV6-6,TRBD2
CASRARTSGGSADTQYF,TRBJ2-3,TRBV19,TRBD2
CASSPEALRGYTF,TRBJ1-2,TRBV6-5,-
CASSQAPGYYGYTF,TRBJ1-2,TRBV3-1/TRBV3-2,-
CAIRGGDYGYTF,TRBJ1-2,TRBV10-3,-
CASRQTGGVSQPQHF,TRBJ1-5,TRBV28,TRBD1
CASSQGRGETQYF,TRBJ2-5,TRBV28,-
CASSYWQGDFGETQYF,TRBJ2-5,TRBV6-2/TRBV6-3,TRBD1
CATSNLLAGGPNTGELFF,TRBJ2-2,TRBV24-1,TRBD2
CASSPRETSNTGELFF,TRBJ2-2,TRBV9,-
CSVVGAGGTEAFF,TRBJ1-1,TRBV29-1,TRBD1
CASSADSLGYTF,TRBJ1-2,TRBV7-3,-
CATSDLGQGDGYTF,TRBJ1-2,TRBV24-1,TRBD1
CASSHQDRGFGGYTF,TRBJ1-2,TRBV4-1,TRBD1
CATSRDRVNTEAFF,TRBJ1-1,TRBV15,-
CASSLVGASSGNTIYF,TRBJ1-3,TRBV5-1,-
CASRRLQVNTEAFF,TRBJ1-1,TRBV7-9,-
CASSTRTGGDEQFF,TRBJ2-1,TRBV6-2/TRBV6-3,TRBD1
CASTQFQGQPQHF,TRBJ1-5,TRBV28,-
CASSRGLAPDTQYF,TRBJ2-3,TRBV6-2/TRBV6-3,TRBD2
CASSHTGPGNTIYF,TRBJ1-3,TRBV27,-
CSAGPGEKLFF,TRBJ1-4,TRBV20-1,-
CASSESKLAGGTDTQYF,TRBJ2-3,TRBV10-2,TRBD2
CASSQGTSGAETQYF,TRBJ2-5,TRBV11-3,TRBD2
CASSPGGWETQYF,TRBJ2-5,TRBV6-2/TRBV6-3,TRBD1
CASRVGGGLSYNEQFF,TRBJ2-1,TRBV2,-
CASSDRANQPQHF,TRBJ1-5,TRBV12-3/TRBV12-4,TRBD1
CASSQDIPESYTF,TRBJ1-2,TRBV7-9,-
CASSFGTSASYEQYF,TRBJ2-7,TRBV5-1,-